What follows are 2 T cell receptor beta chains derived from one specimen sequenced in a study of lymphopenia after photon versus proton radiotherapy. Using immunoSEQ multiplex PCR, the repertoire was profiled, and TCRdb retains in-frame clones only, with some absent. Here the sample spans tens of thousands of clones, 92% being singletons. This specimen was peripheral blood, taken from a patient treated with photon-based radiotherapy. The receptors were sampled from a woman aged 40 to 50 with cholangiocarcinoma.

The rearrangement uses TRBV27 and TRBJ1-6; the D gene is possibly TRBD1 (5 bases). CDR1 is MNHEY and CDR2 is SMNVEV in the germline V gene (reference sequence). The CDR3 has 20 residues. V shed 1 base and J shed 0 bases, with 19 bases lying between them. The CDR3 sequence is CASSLWGRRELSSYNSPLHF. In DNA, the CDR3 is TGTGCCAGCAGTTTATGGGGCAGAAGAGAACTCAGCTCCTATAATTCACCCCTCCACTTT.

The chain combines TRBV7-9 with TRBJ2-1; D is unclear. The ends were cut back, 2 bases at V and 15 bases at J, with 17 bases in the middle. The germline gives CDR1 SEHNR, CDR2 FQNEAQ (reference sequence). This CDR3 is built from 13 residues. CDR3 in DNA: TGTGCCAGCAGCTTACCTCCTGTAGGAGTGTGGTTCTTC. Translation: CASSLPPVGVWFF.